This entry lists 27 T cell receptor beta chains sequenced from one sample in a study of spatial heterogeneity in lung cancer. A single record per CDR3 protein comes from TCRdb applying MiXCR to the 5' RACE reads. The profile shows about 92,000 distinct CDR3 sequences, more than 10% of them singletons. The time point here: sample taken at primary tumor resection. Whole RNA from tumor, nontumor lung or frozen PBMC was sequenced unsorted. Specimen: PBMCs, collected at surgery. Source of these receptors: a male donor with early-stage non-small cell lung cancer.

The V and J genes are TRBV7-3 and TRBJ2-1; 11 positions agree with TRBD2. V was pared by 1 base and J by 6 bases, with 2 bases of the junction left unmatched. Germline V gene sequence: CDR1 SGHTA, CDR2 FQGTGA. This CDR3 has 15 residues. CDR3 sequence: CASSLIAGGVNEQFF. CDR3 DNA sequence: TGTGCCAGCAGCTTAATAGCGGGAGGGGTCAATGAGCAGTTCTTC.

This clonotype was counted only a few times. The rearrangement uses TRBV7-9 and TRBJ2-5; the D is unclear. The V gene lost 6 bases and the J gene lost 5 bases, with 4 bases spanning the gap. CDR1 and CDR2 from the germline V gene are SEHNR and FQNEAQ (reference sequence). CDR3 length: 10 amino acids. CDR3 nucleotides: TGTGCCAGCAGGGGGGAGACCCAGTACTTC. It specifies CASRGETQYF.

The chain uses TRBV30 and TRBJ2-3; no clear D. CDR3 length: 11 residues. Trimming stripped 7 bases from V and 7 bases from J, with 12 bases between. Germline V lookup: CDR1 GTSNPN, CDR2 SVGIG (reference sequence). CDR3 protein: CASSPGHTQYF. The CDR3 DNA reads as TGTGCCTCTTCCCCCGGTCATACGCAGTATTTT. The full variable domain, completed using reference TRBV30 and TRBJ2-3, is SQTIHQWPATLVQPVGSPLSLECTVEGTSNPNLYWYRQAAGRGLQLLFYSVGIGQISSEVPQNLSASRPQDRQFILSSKKLLLSDSGFYLCASSPGHTQYFGPGTRLTVL.

This clonotype was seen at least ten times. The chain couples TRBV11-1 to TRBJ2-5; D possibly corresponds to TRBD1 (6 bases). This CDR3 has 16 amino acids. Germline V gene sequence: CDR1 SGHAT, CDR2 FQDESV (reference sequence). With 3 bases removed from V and 4 bases from J, the gap between germline ends came to 18 bases. CDR3 bases: TGTGCCAGCAGCTTCACTGCGAGGGGGATTGGAGAGACCCAGTACTTC. This gives the protein CASSFTARGIGETQYF. The full variable domain, rest sourced from reference TRBV11-1 and TRBJ2-5, is EAEVAQSPRYKITEKSQAVAFWCDPISGHATLYWYRQILGQGPELLVQFQDESVVDDSQLPKDRFSAERLKGVDSTLKIQPAELGDSAMYLCASSFTARGIGETQYFGPGTRLLVL.

This clonotype was recorded a few times. The genes are TRBV5-1 and TRBJ1-1; 8 bases map to TRBD1. Germline CDR1 is SGHRS and CDR2 is YFSETQ. V shed 1 base, J shed 7 bases, and the junction held 6 bases outside the gene matches. This CDR3 contains 14 residues. CDR3: CASSLRDRGNEAFF. CDR3 bases: TGCGCCAGCAGCTTGCGAGACAGGGGCAATGAAGCTTTCTTT.

The sample holds a few counts of this clonotype. The J gene is TRBJ1-5, the V gene TRBV28, with 7 bases aligning to TRBD1. Germline CDR1 is MDHEN and CDR2 is SYDVKM. The length of the CDR3 is 16 residues. Trimming removed 1 base from V and 3 bases from J; junction bases left unmatched: 6. The CDR3 DNA reads as TGTGCCAGCAGTTTATCCATGACAGGGACCAATCAGCCCCAGCATTTT. It encodes CASSLSMTGTNQPQHF.

The chain joins TRBV7-2 to TRBJ2-3; 11 bases match TRBD2. The CDR3 contains 19 residues. Losses at the gene ends were 4 bases for V and 0 bases for J; bases not matched to a gene: 12. Germline V gene lookup returns CDR1 SGHTA and CDR2 FQGNSA. The CDR3: CASSSSGTSGRYSTDTQYF. The DNA of the CDR3 is TGTGCCAGCAGCTCGTCCGGGACTAGCGGTCGATACAGCACAGATACGCAGTATTTT.

V and J are TRBV6-6 and TRBJ1-1; D remains unclear. CDR1 is MNHNY, CDR2 SVGAGI, per germline (reference sequence). The CDR3 length is 16 residues. The germline V and J ends were trimmed by 0 bases and 4 bases, with 15 bases remaining between them. This CDR3 is CASSYSRTGRVTEAFF. The CDR3 DNA follows: TGTGCCAGCAGTTACTCTCGGACTGGGAGGGTCACTGAAGCTTTCTTT.

The V call is TRBV6-1, the J call TRBJ2-7; D is unresolved. The CDR3 is made up of 14 amino acids. V was trimmed by 1 base and J by 3 bases, leaving 10 bases between them. CDR1 is MNHNS, CDR2 SASEGT, per germline. The CDR3 protein is CASSEGVGYYEQYF. CDR3 DNA sequence: TGTGCCAGCAGTGAAGGTGTAGGGTACTACGAGCAGTACTTC.

In this sample, this clonotype turned up many times. This rearrangement joins TRBV7-6 to TRBJ2-5, with 7 bases aligning to TRBD2. The length of the CDR3 is 15 residues. The junction had 8 bases not matched to a gene; V was cut back by 0 bases and J by 7 bases. Germline V gene data show CDR1 as SGHVS and CDR2 as FNYEAQ. CDR3 protein: CASSLAGGFAGTQYF. The CDR3, as DNA: TGTGCCAGCAGCTTAGCGGGGGGGTTCGCCGGGACCCAGTACTTC.

This clonotype was counted at least ten times. CDR3 residues: CASSQWRRANTEAFF. The CDR3 region has the DNA TGTGCCAGCAGCCAGTGGAGACGGGCGAACACTGAAGCTTTCTTT. J is TRBJ1-1 and V is TRBV3-1; D gene uncertain. Between the trimmed V and J ends, which lost 3 bases and 1 base, there was a span of 12 bases. Germline V lookup: CDR1 LGHDT, CDR2 YNNKEL (reference sequence). The CDR3 runs to 15 residues.

In its sample, this clonotype was seen many times. J is TRBJ2-3 and V is TRBV7-9; 9 nucleotides line up with TRBD2. Germline CDR1 and CDR2: SEHNR and FQNEAQ (reference sequence). This CDR3 comprises 17 residues. V dropped 3 bases and J dropped 4; count of bases not matched to a gene: 11. CDR3 in amino acids: CASSFDSSGILADTQYF. The CDR3 region has the DNA TGTGCCAGCAGCTTCGACTCTAGCGGGATACTGGCAGATACGCAGTATTTT.

This clonotype occurred many times. The V gene is TRBV7-8, the J gene TRBJ2-4; 8 bases match TRBD1. V dropped 3 bases and J dropped 2; count of bases not matched to a gene: 9. This CDR3 spans 17 amino acids. Germline assignment: CDR1 SGHVS and CDR2 FQNEAQ. DNA for the CDR3: TGTGCCAGCAGCTTCGGACAGGGCGTACTAACCAAAAACATTCAGTACTTC. Amino acid sequence: CASSFGQGVLTKNIQYF.

This chain links TRBV28 with TRBJ1-2, with 9 bases identical to TRBD1. Trimming cost V 5 bases and J 4 bases; bases outside gene matches: 8. Germline V gives CDR1 MDHEN, CDR2 SYDVKM. The CDR3 sequence is 15 residues long. The CDR3 sequence: CASSTQGALGYGYTF. CDR3 bases: TGTGCCAGCAGTACACAGGGGGCGCTTGGCTATGGCTACACCTTC.

In DNA, the CDR3 is TGCAGTGCTAGGTCCGGTCAGCGGGGGGCGTACTCCTACGAGCAGTACTTC. Amino acids: CSARSGQRGAYSYEQYF. The gene calls are TRBV20-1 and TRBJ2-7; the match to TRBD2 covers 9 bases. The CDR3 runs to 17 residues. CDR1 is DFQATT, CDR2 SNEGSKA, per germline (reference sequence). Losses at the gene ends were 3 bases for V and 0 bases for J; bases not matched to a gene: 12.

The genes are TRBV6-5 and TRBJ1-3, with 9 positions matching TRBD1. The length of the CDR3 is 14 residues. In germline, CDR1 is MNHEY, CDR2 SVGAGI. Trimming took 6 bases from V and 4 from J; bases not matched to a gene: 4. The CDR3 protein is CASRTQGAGNTIYF. The DNA of the CDR3 is TGTGCCAGCAGAACACAGGGGGCGGGAAACACCATATATTTT.

The chain links TRBV7-2 to TRBJ2-5, with D perhaps assigned TRBD1 or TRBD2 (5 bases each). Trimming removed 1 base at V and 2 bases at J, with 17 bases between. This CDR3 region has 17 residues. From germline, CDR1 is SGHTA and CDR2 FQGNSA. This chain's CDR3 is CASSLGTAGSGQETQYF. The CDR3, as DNA: TGTGCCAGCAGCTTAGGAACCGCAGGGTCGGGACAAGAGACCCAGTACTTC.

The chain employs TRBV7-9 and TRBJ2-5, with D uncertain. The CDR3 has 13 residues. The ends were cut back, 5 bases at V and 2 bases at J, with 9 bases in the middle. Germline V gene lookup returns CDR1 SEHNR and CDR2 FQNEAQ (reference sequence). CDR3 sequence: CASSSDTQETQYF. CDR3 nucleotide sequence: TGTGCCAGCAGCAGTGACACTCAAGAGACCCAGTACTTC. Combining the CDR3 with reference TRBV7-9 and TRBJ2-5 gives the whole variable domain DTGVSQNPRHKITKRGQNVTFRCDPISEHNRLYWYRQTLGQGPEFLTYFQNEAQLEKSRLLSDRFSAERPKGSFSTLEIQRTEQGDSAMYLCASSSDTQETQYFGPGTRLLVL.

This clonotype was counted between two and nine times. In DNA, the CDR3 is TGTGCCAGCAGCCTTAGCGGGGGGTTCTACGAGCAGTACTTC. Its translation: CASSLSGGFYEQYF. V and J are TRBV14 and TRBJ2-7, with 10 bases that match TRBD2. V lost 4 bases and J lost 3; bases outside the gene matches: 3. The CDR3 extends over 14 amino acids. Germline V CDR1 and CDR2: SGHDN, FVKESK.

This chain uses TRBV20-1 with TRBJ2-1, with TRBD2 as a possible D gene (5 bases). Germline V gene data show CDR1 as DFQATT and CDR2 as SNEGSKA (reference sequence). Trimming removed 3 bases from V and 15 bases from J, with 18 bases in between. This CDR3 comprises 12 residues. The CDR3 nucleotides are TGCAGTGCTAGGGACCCACACTCCGGAGGGTTCTTC. Translating it yields CSARDPHSGGFF.

This clonotype was observed many times. The chain uses TRBV10-3 and TRBJ2-7, with 8 bases aligning to TRBD1. Germline V gene data show CDR1 as ENHRY and CDR2 as SYGVKD. This CDR3 is 12 amino acids long. Germline trimming cut 11 bases from V and 6 bases from J; bases unmatched to any gene: 9. CDR3 sequence: CALGQEPTEQYF. In DNA, the CDR3 is TGTGCCTTGGGACAGGAGCCTACCGAGCAGTACTTC.

V is TRBV30 and J is TRBJ1-1, with D perhaps matching TRBD1 (6 bases). CDR3 length: 17 amino acids. V dropped 3 bases and J dropped 3 bases, with 23 bases sitting between them. Germline assignment: CDR1 GTSNPN and CDR2 SVGIG (reference sequence). Here the CDR3 reads CAWRAPGGGLRDTEAFF. The CDR3 DNA is TGTGCCTGGAGGGCCCCTGGGGGGGGCTTAAGGGACACTGAAGCTTTCTTT.

The chain links TRBV29-1 to TRBJ1-2, with D possibly matching TRBD1 (6 bases). V was pared by 3 bases and J by 8 bases, with 10 bases between. Per germline, CDR1 SQVTM and CDR2 ANQGSEA. The CDR3 covers 11 residues. CDR3: CSVDMGAGYTF. CDR3 sequence (DNA): TGCAGCGTTGATATGGGGGCCGGCTACACCTTC. Drawing the rest from reference TRBV29-1 and TRBJ1-2, the complete variable domain is SAVISQKPSRDICQRGTSLTIQCQVDSQVTMMFWYRQQPGQSLTLIATANQGSEATYESGFVIDKFPISRPNLTFSTLTVSNMSPEDSSIYLCSVDMGAGYTFGSGTRLTVV.

This clonotype was counted ten times or more. The chain recombines TRBV20-1 with TRBJ1-1, with D unresolved. V was trimmed by 5 bases and J by 1 base, leaving 2 bases between them. This CDR3 has 10 amino acids. Germline V gene sequence: CDR1 DFQATT, CDR2 SNEGSKA (reference sequence). This CDR3 is CSAENTEAFF. Written as DNA, the CDR3 is TGCAGTGCTGAGAACACTGAAGCTTTCTTT.

The rearrangement uses TRBV7-2 and TRBJ1-1; maybe TRBD1 (5 bases). Deletions cut 2 bases from V and 4 bases from J, with 11 bases between. CDR1 and CDR2 from the germline V gene are SGHTA and FQGNSA. The CDR3 extends over 14 amino acids. The DNA of the CDR3 is TGTGCCAGCAGCTTAAGGGGCTCGGGCACTGAAGCTTTCTTT. It translates to CASSLRGSGTEAFF.

The rearrangement joins TRBV27 to TRBJ2-2, with 8 positions matching TRBD1. Germline V gene data show CDR1 as MNHEY and CDR2 as SMNVEV (reference sequence). This CDR3 is 13 amino acids long. J was trimmed by 6 bases and V by 5 bases; bases with no gene match: 2. The CDR3 sequence is CASSRTGSGELFF. As DNA, the CDR3 is TGTGCCAGCAGTAGGACAGGGTCCGGGGAGCTGTTTTTT.

This clonotype was counted only a few times. This rearrangement joins TRBV10-3 to TRBJ2-5; 12 nucleotides line up with TRBD2. The J segment lost 2 bases and the V segment lost 6 bases, leaving 10 bases of the junction unmatched. The V gene's germline CDR1 is ENHRY and CDR2 SYGVKD. The CDR3 length is 17 residues. CDR3 nucleotide sequence: TGTGCCATCAGAGCCGGGACTAGCGGGTCCTCTCAAGAGACCCAGTACTTC. It is translated as CAIRAGTSGSSQETQYF.